Sequencing of this TCR beta chain was carried out in a study of beta chain features in type 1 diabetes. General study points: Moderate but significant shortening of TCRB CDR3s was recorded in all four CD4+ subsets from Type 1 diabetes patients.

All of the isolated RNA was reverse transcribed, so expressed TCRB transcripts were sequenced. This table comes from immunoSEQ multiplex PCR, and its TCRdb copy is limited to in-frame clones, with some not included. The data contain some 44,000 clones, 66% of them seen just once; the ten biggest clones take up about 2%. This CDR3 is 12 amino acids long. CDR1 and CDR2 from the germline V gene are MNHEY and SVGAGI. V lost 6 bases to trimming and J lost 6 bases, with 10 bases between them. Notes on this clone: Its antigen is unidentified.

CD45RO/CCR7/CD25/CD127/CD95/CD27 sorting isolated CD4+ naive, central memory, regulatory and stem cell-like memory cells. V and J are TRBV6-5 and TRBJ2-3, with D maybe TRBD2 (5 bases). The sample taken for sequencing was Tregs from blood. This TCR was recovered from a woman aged 18-29 years with type 1 diabetes. CDR3 loop: CASRATGDTQYF. The CDR3 DNA reads TGTGCCAGCAGAGCAACGGGGGATACGCAGTATTTT.